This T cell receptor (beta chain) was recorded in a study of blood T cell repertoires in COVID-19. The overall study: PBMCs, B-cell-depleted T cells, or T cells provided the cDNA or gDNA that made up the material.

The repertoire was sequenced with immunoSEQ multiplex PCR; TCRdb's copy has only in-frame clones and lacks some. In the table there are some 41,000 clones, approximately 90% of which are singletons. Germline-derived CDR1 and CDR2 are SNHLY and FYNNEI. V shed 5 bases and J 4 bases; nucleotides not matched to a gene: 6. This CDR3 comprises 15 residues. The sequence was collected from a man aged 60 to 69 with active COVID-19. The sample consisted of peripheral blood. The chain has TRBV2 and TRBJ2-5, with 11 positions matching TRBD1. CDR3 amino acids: CASSRPGQGGETQYF. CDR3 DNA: TGTGCCAGCAGTCGTCCGGGACAGGGGGGAGAGACCCAGTACTTC.